This entry describes one T cell receptor (beta chain). Its antigen remains unknown. The sample originates from a study of cytomegalovirus exposure and HLA in healthy donors. General study results and limits: In a later analysis, TCR beta V- and J-gene trimming was associated with a missense DCLRE1C variant. Being productive about 87% or about 30% of the time was typical of most TCR beta V segments in an earlier analysis.

Use of 60 Vbeta and 13 Jbeta primers characterized the PCR. Libraries were prepared by immunoSEQ multiplex PCR; TCRdb keeps only in-frame clonotypes and omits some of them. This listing includes some 76,000 clones. The CDR3 is 15 amino acids. V dropped 0 bases and J dropped 5; count of bases not matched to a gene: 6. Germline assignment: CDR1 MGHRA and CDR2 YSYEKL. This sequence joins TRBV4-1 and TRBJ1-1, with 7 bases fitting TRBD1. The receptor's source is a boy younger than 18 in good health and CMV-seronegative. What was sequenced was PBMCs. CDR3 sequence: CASSQEDRDGTEAFF. The CDR3 DNA sequence: TGCGCCAGCAGCCAAGAAGACAGGGACGGTACTGAAGCTTTCTTT.